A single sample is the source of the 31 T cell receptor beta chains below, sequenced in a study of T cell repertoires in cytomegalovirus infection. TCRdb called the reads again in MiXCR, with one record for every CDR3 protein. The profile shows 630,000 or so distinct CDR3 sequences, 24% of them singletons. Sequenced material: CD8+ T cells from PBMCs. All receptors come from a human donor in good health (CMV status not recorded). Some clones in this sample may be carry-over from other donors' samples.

CDR3 in DNA: TGTGCCAGCAGCTCAGGACTTAGGGAGACCCAGTACTTC. Translation gives CASSSGLRETQYF. This chain connects TRBV28 to TRBJ2-5; tentative D call: TRBD2 (5 bases). The ends were cut back, 6 bases at V and 5 bases at J, with 13 bases in the middle. Per the germline V gene, CDR1 is MDHEN and CDR2 is SYDVKM. There are 13 residues in the CDR3.

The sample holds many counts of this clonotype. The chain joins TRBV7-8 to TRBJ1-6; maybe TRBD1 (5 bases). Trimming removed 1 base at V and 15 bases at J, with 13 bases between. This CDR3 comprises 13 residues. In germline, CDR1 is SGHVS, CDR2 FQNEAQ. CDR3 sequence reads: CASSLVGGPLLHF. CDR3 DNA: TGTGCCAGCAGCTTAGTTGGGGGTCCGCTCCTCCACTTT.

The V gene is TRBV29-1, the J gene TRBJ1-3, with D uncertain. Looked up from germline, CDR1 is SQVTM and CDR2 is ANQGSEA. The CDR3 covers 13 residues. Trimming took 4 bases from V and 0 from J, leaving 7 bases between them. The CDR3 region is CSVGDRSGNTIYF. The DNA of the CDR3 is TGCAGCGTTGGGGATCGCTCTGGAAACACCATATATTTT.

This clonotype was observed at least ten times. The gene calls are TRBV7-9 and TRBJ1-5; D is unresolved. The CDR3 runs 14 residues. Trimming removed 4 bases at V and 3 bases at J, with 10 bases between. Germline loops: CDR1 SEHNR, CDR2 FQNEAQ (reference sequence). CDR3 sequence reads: CASSSGRYNQPQHF. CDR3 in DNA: TGTGCCAGCAGCTCCGGACGGTACAATCAGCCCCAGCATTTT.

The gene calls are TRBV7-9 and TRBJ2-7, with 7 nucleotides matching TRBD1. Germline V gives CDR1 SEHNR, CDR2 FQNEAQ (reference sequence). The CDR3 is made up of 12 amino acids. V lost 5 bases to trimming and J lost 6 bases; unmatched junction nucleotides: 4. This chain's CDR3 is CASSTSGGEQYF. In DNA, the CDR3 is TGTGCCAGCAGCACCTCAGGGGGCGAGCAGTACTTC.

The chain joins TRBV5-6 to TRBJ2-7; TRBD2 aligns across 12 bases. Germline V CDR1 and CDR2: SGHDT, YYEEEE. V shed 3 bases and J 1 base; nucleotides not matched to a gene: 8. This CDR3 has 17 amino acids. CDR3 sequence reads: CASSSAGTSGPSYEQYV. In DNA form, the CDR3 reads TGTGCCAGCAGCTCTGCCGGGACTAGCGGGCCTTCCTACGAGCAGTACGTC.

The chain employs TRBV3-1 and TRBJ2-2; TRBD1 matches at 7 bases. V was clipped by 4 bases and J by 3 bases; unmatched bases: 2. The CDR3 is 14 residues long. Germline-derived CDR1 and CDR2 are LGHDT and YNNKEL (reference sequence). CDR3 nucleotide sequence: TGTGCCAGCAGCCGCGGACAGGACACCGGGGAGCTGTTTTTT. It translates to CASSRGQDTGELFF.

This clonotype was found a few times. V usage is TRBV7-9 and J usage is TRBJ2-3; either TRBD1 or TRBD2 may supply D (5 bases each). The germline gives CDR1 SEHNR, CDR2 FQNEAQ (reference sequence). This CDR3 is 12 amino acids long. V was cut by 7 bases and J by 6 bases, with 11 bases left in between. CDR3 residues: CASTWGSDTQYF. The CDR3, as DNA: TGTGCCAGCACCTGGGGGTCGGATACGCAGTATTTT.

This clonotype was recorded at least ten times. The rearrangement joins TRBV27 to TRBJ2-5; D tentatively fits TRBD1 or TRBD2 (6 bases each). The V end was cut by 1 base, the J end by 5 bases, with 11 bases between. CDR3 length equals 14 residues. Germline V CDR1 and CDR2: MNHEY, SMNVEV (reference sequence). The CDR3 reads CASSLWGAGETQYF. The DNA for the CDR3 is TGTGCCAGCAGTTTATGGGGGGCGGGGGAGACCCAGTACTTC.

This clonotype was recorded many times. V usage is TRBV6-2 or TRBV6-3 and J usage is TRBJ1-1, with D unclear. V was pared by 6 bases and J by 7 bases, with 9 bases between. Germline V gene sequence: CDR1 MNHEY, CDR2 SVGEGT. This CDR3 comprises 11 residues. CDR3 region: CASRDYHEAFF. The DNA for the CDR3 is TGTGCCAGCAGGGATTACCATGAAGCTTTCTTT.

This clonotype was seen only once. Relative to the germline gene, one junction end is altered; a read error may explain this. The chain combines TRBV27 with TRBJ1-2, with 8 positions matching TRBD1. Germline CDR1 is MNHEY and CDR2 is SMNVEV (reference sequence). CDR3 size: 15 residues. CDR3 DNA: TGTGTCAGCAGCCATAGGACAGGGCAACTCTATGGCTACACCTTC. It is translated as CVSSHRTGQLYGYTF.

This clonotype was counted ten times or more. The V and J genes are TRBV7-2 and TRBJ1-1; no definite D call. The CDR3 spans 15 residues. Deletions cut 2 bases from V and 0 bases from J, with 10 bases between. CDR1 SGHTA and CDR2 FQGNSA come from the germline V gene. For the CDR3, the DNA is TGTGCCAGCAGCTTATTCCCCCTGTTGAACACTGAAGCTTTCTTT. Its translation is CASSLFPLLNTEAFF. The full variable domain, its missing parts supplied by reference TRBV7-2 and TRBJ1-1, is GAGVSQSPSNKVTEKGKDVELRCDPISGHTALYWYRQSLGQGLEFLIYFQGNSAPDKSGLPSDRFSAERTGGSVSTLTIQRTQQEDSAVYLCASSLFPLLNTEAFFGQGTRLTVV.

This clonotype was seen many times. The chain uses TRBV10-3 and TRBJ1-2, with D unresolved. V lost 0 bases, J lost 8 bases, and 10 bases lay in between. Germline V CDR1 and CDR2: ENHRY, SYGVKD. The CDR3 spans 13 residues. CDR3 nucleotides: TGTGCCATCAGTGAGTCCGAGGCGTGGGGCTACACCTTC. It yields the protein CAISESEAWGYTF.

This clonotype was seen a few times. The CDR3 DNA reads as TGTGCCAGCAGTCCCAGGACGGGATATGAGCAGTTCTTC. The encoded protein is CASSPRTGYEQFF. The chain carries TRBV2 and TRBJ2-1, with D perhaps matching TRBD2 (5 bases). Germline lookup yields CDR1 SNHLY and CDR2 FYNNEI. This CDR3 comprises 13 residues. V lost 5 bases, J lost 8 bases, and 13 bases lay in between.

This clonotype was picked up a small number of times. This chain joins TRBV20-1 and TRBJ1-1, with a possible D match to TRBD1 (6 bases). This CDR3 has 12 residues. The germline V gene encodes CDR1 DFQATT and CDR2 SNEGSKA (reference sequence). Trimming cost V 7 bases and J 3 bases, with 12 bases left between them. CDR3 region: CSVGQRYTEAFF. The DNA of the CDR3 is TGCAGTGTTGGACAGCGGTACACTGAAGCTTTCTTT.

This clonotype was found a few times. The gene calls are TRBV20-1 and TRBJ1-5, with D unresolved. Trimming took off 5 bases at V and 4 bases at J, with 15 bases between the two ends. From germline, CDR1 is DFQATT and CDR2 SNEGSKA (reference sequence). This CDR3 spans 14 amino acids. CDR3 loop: CSAFLRRENQPQHF. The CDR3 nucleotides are TGCAGTGCTTTTCTCAGGAGGGAAAATCAGCCCCAGCATTTT.

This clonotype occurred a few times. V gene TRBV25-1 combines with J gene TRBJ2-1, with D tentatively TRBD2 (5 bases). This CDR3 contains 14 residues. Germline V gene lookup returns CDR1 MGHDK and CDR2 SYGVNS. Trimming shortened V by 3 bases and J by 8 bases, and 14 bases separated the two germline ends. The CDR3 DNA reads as TGTGCCAGCAGTGACCGGGGTCATGCGGATGAGCAGTTCTTC. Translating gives CASSDRGHADEQFF.

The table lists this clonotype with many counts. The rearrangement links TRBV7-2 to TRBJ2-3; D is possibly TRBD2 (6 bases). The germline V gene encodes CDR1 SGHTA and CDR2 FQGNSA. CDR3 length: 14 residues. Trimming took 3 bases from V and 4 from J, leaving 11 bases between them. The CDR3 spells CASSLEGSSDTQYF. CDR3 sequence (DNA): TGTGCCAGCAGCTTGGAGGGGAGTTCAGATACGCAGTATTTT.

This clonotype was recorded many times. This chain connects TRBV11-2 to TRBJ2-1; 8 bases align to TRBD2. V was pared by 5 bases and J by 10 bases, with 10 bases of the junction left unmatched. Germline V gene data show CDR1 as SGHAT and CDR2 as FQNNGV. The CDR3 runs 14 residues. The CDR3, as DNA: TGTGCCAGCAGCACGGGACTAGGAGGGCGAGAGCAGTTCTTC. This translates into CASSTGLGGREQFF.

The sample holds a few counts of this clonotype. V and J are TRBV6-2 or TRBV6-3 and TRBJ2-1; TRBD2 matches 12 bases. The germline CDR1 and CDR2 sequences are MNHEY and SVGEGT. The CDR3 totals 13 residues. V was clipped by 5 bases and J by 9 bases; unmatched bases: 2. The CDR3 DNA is TGTGCCAGCAGTCGGACTAGCGGGGTTGAGCAGTTCTTC. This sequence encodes CASSRTSGVEQFF.

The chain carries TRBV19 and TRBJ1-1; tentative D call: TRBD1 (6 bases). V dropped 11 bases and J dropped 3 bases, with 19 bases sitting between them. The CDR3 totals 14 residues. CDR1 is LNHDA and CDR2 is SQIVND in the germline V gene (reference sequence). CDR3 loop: CASKVGGLDTEAFF. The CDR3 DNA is TGTGCCTCTAAGGTAGGGGGGCTTGACACTGAAGCTTTCTTT.

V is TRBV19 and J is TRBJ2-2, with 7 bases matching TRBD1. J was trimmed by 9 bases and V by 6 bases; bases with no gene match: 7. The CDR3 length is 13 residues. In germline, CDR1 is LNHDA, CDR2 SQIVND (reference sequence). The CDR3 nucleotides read TGTGCCAGTAGGTCGGGACAGCCCTGGGAGCTGTTTTTT. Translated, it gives CASRSGQPWELFF.

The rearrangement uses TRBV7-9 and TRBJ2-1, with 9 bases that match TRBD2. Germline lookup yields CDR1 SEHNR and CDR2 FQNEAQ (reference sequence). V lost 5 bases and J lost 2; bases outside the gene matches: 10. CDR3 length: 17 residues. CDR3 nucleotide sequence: TGTGCCAGCAGCCAAGAACCGCGGGGGGGCCCCTACAATGAGCAGTTCTTC. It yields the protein CASSQEPRGGPYNEQFF.

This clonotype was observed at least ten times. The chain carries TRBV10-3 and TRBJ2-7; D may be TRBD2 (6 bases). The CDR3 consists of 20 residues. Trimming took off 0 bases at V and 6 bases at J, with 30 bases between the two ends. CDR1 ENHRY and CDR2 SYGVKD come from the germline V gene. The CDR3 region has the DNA TGTGCCATCAGTGAGTCCGATCCGAGCCGTGACAGCGGAGGGGTGCGCGAGCAGTACTTC. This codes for CAISESDPSRDSGGVREQYF.

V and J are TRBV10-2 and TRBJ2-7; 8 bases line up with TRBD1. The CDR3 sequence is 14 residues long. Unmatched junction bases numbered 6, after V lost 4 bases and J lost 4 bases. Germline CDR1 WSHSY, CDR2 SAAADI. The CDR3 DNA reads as TGCGCCAGCAGTGCCAGGGGGCAAATATACGAGCAGTACTTC. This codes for CASSARGQIYEQYF.

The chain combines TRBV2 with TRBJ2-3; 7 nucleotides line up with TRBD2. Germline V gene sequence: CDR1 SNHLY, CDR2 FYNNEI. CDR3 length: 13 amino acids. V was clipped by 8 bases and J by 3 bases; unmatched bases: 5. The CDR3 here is CASCGGETDTQYF. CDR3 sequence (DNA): TGTGCCAGCTGTGGGGGGGAGACAGATACGCAGTATTTT. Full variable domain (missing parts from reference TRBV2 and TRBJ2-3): EPEVTQTPSHQVTQMGQEVILRCVPISNHLYFYWYRQILGQKVEFLVSFYNNEISEKSEIFDDQFSVERPDGSNFTLKIRSTKLEDSAMYFCASCGGETDTQYFGPGTRLTVL.

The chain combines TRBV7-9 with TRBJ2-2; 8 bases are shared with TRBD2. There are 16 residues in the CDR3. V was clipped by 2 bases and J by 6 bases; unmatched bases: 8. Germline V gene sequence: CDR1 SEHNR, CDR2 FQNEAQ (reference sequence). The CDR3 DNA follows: TGTGCCAGCAGCTTATTGGGACTAGAGTTCCCCGGGGAGCTGTTTTTT. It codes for CASSLLGLEFPGELFF.

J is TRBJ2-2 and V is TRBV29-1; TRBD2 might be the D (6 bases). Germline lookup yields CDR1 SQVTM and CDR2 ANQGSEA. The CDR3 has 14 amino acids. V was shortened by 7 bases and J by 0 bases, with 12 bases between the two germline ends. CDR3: CSAAGLTNTGELFF. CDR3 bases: TGCAGCGCTGCGGGGCTGACGAACACCGGGGAGCTGTTTTTT.

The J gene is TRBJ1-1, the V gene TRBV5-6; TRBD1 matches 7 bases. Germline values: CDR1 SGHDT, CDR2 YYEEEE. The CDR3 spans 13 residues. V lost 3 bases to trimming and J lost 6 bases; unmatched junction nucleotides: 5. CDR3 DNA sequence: TGTGCCAGCAGCTACAGGGGCGCCTCTGAAGCTTTCTTT. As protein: CASSYRGASEAFF. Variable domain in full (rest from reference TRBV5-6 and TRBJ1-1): DAGVTQSPTHLIKTRGQQVTLRCSPKSGHDTVSWYQQALGQGPQFIFQYYEEEERQRGNFPDRFSGHQFPNYSSELNVNALLLGDSALYLCASSYRGASEAFFGQGTRLTVV.

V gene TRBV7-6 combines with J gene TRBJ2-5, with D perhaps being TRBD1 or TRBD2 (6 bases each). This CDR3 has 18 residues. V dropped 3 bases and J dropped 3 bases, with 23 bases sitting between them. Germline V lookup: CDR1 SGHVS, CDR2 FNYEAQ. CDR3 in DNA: TGTGCCAGCAGCTTTACGACCCAACTAGCAGGGGCCAAAGAGACCCAGTACTTC. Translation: CASSFTTQLAGAKETQYF.

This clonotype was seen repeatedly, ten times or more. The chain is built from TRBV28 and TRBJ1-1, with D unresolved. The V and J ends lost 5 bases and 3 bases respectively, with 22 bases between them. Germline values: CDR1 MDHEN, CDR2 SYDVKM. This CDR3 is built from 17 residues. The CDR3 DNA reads TGTGCCAGCAGTCCCTCCATAGCCGGACCCGGGGACACTGAAGCTTTCTTT. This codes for CASSPSIAGPGDTEAFF. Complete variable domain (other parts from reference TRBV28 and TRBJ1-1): DVKVTQSSRYLVKRTGEKVFLECVQDMDHENMFWYRQDPGLGLRLIYFSYDVKMKEKGDIPEGYSVSREKKERFSLILESASTNQTSMYLCASSPSIAGPGDTEAFFGQGTRLTVV.